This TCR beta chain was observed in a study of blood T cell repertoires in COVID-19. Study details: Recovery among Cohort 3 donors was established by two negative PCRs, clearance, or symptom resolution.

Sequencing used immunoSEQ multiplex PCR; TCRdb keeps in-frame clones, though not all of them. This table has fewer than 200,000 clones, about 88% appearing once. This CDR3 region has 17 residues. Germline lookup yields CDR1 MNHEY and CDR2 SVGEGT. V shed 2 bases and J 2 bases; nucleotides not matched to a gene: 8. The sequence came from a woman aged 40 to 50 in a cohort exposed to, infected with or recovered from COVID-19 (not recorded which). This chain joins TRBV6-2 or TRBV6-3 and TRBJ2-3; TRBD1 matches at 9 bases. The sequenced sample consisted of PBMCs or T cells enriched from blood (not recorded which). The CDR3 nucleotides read TGTGCCAGCAGTTACGATTCCGGGACAGGGTACACAGATACGCAGTATTTT. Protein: CASSYDSGTGYTDTQYF.